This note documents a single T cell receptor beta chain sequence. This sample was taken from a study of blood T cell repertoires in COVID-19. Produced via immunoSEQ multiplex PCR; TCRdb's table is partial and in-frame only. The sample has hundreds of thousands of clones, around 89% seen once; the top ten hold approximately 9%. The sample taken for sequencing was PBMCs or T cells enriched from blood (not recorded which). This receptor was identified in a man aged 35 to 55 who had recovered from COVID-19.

CDR3 DNA: TGTGCCAGCAGCTTGAGCGGGGAACCAACCTACGAGCAGTACTTC. Protein: CASSLSGEPTYEQYF. The chain joins TRBV7-9 to TRBJ2-7; 7 bases are a match to TRBD2. Germline V gene data show CDR1 as SEHNR and CDR2 as FQNEAQ (reference sequence). This CDR3 is built from 15 residues. Trimming at V came to 3 bases and at J to 2 bases, leaving 7 bases not matched to a gene.